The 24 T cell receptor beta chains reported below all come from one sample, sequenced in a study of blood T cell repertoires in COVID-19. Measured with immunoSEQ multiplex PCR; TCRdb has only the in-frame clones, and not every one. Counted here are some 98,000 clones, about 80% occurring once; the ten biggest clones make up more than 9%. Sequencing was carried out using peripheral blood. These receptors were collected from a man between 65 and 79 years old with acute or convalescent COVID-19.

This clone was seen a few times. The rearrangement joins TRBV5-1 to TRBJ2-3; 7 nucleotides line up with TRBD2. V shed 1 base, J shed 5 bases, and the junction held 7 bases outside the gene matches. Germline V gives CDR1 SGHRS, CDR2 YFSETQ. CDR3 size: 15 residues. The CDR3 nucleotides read TGCGCCAGCAGCTTGAGAGGGAGGGCACAAGATACGCAGTATTTT. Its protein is CASSLRGRAQDTQYF.

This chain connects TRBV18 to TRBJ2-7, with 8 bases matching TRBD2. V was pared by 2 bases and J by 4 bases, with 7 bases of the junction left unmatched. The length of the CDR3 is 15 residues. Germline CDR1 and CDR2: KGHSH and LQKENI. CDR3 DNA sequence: TGTGCCAGCTCACCAGGCGCGGGAGGAAGGTACGAGCAGTACTTC. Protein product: CASSPGAGGRYEQYF.

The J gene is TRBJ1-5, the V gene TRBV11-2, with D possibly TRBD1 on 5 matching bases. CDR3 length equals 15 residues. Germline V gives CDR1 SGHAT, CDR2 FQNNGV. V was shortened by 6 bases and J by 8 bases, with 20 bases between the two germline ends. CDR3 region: CASSYDATVSKPQHF. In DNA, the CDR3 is TGTGCCAGCAGTTACGATGCGACAGTGTCGAAGCCCCAGCATTTT.

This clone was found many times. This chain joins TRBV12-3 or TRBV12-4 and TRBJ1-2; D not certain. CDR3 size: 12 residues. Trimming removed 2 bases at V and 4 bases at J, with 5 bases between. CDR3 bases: TGTGCCAGCAGTTTATATCTCTATGGCTACACCTTC. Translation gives CASSLYLYGYTF.

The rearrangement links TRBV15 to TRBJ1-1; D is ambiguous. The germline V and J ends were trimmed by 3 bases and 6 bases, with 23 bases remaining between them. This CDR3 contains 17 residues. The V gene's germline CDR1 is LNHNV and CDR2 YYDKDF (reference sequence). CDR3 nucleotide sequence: TGTGCCACCAGCAGCAGGTCGACGGGGTGGGGAGACCCTGAAGCTTTCTTT. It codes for CATSSRSTGWGDPEAFF.

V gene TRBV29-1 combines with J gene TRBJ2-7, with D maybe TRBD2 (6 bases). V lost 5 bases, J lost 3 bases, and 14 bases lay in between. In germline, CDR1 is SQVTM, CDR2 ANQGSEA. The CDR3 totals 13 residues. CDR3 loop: CSVYVVGGYEQYF. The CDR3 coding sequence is TGCAGCGTTTATGTGGTCGGGGGCTACGAGCAGTACTTC.

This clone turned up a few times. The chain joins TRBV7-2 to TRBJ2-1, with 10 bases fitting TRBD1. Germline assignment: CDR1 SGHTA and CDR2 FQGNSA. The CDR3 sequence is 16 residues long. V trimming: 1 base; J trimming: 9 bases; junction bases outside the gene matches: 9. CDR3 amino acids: CASSLVGTGVSTEQFF. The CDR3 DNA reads TGTGCCAGCAGCTTAGTCGGGACAGGGGTTTCGACTGAGCAGTTCTTC.

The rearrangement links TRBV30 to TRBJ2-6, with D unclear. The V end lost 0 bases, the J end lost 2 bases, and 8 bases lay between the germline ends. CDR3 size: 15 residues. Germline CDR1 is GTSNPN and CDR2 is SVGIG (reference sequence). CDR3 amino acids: CAWSVWAAGANVLTF. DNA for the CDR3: TGTGCCTGGAGTGTTTGGGCCGCTGGGGCCAACGTCCTGACTTTC.

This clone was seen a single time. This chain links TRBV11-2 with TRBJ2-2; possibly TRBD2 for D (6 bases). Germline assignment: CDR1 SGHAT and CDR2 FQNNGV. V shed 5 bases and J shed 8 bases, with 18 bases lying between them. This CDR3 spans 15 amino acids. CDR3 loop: CASSMGLSETGELFF. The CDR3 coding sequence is TGTGCCAGCAGCATGGGACTTTCCGAAACAGGGGAGCTGTTTTTT. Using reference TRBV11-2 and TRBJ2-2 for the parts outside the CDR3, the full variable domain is EAGVAQSPRYKIIEKRQSVAFWCNPISGHATLYWYQQILGQGPKLLIQFQNNGVVDDSQLPKDRFSAERLKGVDSTLKIQPAKLEDSAVYLCASSMGLSETGELFFGEGSRLTVL.

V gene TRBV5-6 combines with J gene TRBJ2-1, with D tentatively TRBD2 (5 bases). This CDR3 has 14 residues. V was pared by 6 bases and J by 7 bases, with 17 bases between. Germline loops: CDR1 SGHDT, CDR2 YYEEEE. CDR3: CASNFLLDRNEQFF. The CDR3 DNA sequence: TGTGCCAGCAACTTCCTACTAGACCGTAATGAGCAGTTCTTC.

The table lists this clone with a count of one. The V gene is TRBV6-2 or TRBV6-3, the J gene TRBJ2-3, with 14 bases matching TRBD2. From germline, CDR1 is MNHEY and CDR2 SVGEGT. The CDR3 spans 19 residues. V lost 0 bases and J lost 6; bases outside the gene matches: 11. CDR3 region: CASSYSGARGLAGVDTQYF. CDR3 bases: TGTGCCAGCAGTTACTCTGGGGCGCGGGGACTAGCGGGAGTGGATACGCAGTATTTT.

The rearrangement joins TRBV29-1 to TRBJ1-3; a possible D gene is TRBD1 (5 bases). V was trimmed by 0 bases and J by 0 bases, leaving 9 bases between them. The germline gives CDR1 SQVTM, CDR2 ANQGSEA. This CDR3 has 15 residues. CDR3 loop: CSVEDRQYSGNTIYF. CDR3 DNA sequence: TGCAGCGTTGAAGATCGACAGTACTCTGGAAACACCATATATTTT.

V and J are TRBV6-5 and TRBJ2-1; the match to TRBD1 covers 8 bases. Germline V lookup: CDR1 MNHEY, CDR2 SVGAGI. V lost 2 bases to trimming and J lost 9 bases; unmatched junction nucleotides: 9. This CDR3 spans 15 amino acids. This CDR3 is CASSYDLGQGTEQFF. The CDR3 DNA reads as TGTGCCAGCAGTTACGACCTCGGACAGGGCACTGAGCAGTTCTTC.

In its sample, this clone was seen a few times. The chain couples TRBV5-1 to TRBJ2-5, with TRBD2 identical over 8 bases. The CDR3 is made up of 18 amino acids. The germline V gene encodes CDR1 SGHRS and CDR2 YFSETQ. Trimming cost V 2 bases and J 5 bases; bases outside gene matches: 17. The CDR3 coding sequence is TGCGCCAGCAGCTTCCTACAGACGGGGGGGCCGAATTGGGAGACCCAGTACTTC. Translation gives CASSFLQTGGPNWETQYF.

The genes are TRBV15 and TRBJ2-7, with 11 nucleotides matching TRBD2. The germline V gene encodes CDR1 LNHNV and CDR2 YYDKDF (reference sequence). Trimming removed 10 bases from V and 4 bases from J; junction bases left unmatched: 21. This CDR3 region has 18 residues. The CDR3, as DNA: TGTGCCAGACAAAGGACTAGCGGGCAACGAACCGACGCATACGAGCAGTACTTC. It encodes CARQRTSGQRTDAYEQYF.

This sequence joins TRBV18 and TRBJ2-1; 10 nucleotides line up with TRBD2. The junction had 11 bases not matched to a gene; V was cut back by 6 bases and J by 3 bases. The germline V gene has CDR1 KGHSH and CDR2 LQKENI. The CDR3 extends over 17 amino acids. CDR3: CASSPPRVAGGYNEQFF. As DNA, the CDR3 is TGTGCCAGCTCCCCCCCCAGGGTAGCGGGGGGCTACAATGAGCAGTTCTTC.

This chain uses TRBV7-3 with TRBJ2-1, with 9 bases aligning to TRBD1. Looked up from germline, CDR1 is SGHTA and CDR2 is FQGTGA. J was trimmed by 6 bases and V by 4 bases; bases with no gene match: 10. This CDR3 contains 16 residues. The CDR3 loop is CASSSTGTGSGNEQFF. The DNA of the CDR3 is TGTGCCAGCAGCTCGACCGGGACAGGGAGTGGCAATGAGCAGTTCTTC.

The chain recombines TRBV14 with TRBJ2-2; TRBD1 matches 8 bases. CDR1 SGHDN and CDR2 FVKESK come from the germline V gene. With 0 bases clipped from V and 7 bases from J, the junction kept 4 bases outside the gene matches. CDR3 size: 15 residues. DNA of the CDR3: TGTGCCAGCAGCCAAGAGACAGGGGCGGGCGGGGAGCTGTTTTTT. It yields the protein CASSQETGAGGELFF.

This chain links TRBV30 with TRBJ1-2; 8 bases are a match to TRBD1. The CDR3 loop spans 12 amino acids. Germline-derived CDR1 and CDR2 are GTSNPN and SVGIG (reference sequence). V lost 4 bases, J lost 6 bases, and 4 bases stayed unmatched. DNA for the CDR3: TGTGCCTGGATTTCAGGGGGCGATGGCTACACCTTC. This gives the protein CAWISGGDGYTF.

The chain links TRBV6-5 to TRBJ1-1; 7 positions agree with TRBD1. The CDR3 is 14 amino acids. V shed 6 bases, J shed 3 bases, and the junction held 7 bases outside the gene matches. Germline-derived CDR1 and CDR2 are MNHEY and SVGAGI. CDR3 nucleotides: TGTGCCAGCAGGACACAGGGGTCCCACACTGAAGCTTTCTTT. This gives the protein CASRTQGSHTEAFF.

CDR3 DNA sequence: TGTGCCACCAGCAGAGGGAGGGACGGGATTAGCAATCAGCCCCAGCATTTT. This codes for CATSRGRDGISNQPQHF. The genes are TRBV15 and TRBJ1-5, with D tentatively TRBD1 (5 bases). This CDR3 region has 17 residues. Trimming pared 1 base from V and 0 bases from J, leaving 13 bases between. From germline, CDR1 is LNHNV and CDR2 YYDKDF (reference sequence). Variable domain in full (rest from reference TRBV15 and TRBJ1-5): DAMVIQNPRYQVTQFGKPVTLSCSQTLNHNVMYWYQQKSSQAPKLLFHYYDKDFNNEADTPDNFQSRRPNTSFCFLDIRSPGLGDTAMYLCATSRGRDGISNQPQHFGDGTRLSIL.

The CDR3: CASMDIGQHNQPQHF. In nucleotides, the CDR3 is TGTGCCAGCATGGACATCGGACAGCACAATCAGCCCCAGCATTTT. The chain joins TRBV2 to TRBJ1-5; tentatively, D is TRBD1 (6 bases). The germline V gene encodes CDR1 SNHLY and CDR2 FYNNEI. The CDR3 loop spans 15 amino acids. With 7 bases removed from V and 3 bases from J, the gap between germline ends came to 16 bases.

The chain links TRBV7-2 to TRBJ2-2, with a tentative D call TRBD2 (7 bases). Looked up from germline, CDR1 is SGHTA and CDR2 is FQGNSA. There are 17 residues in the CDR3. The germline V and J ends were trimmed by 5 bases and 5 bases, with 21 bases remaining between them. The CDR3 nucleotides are TGTGCCAGCAGCCGCCTGGGAGGGGCGAGGGGGACCGGGGAGCTGTTTTTT. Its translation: CASSRLGGARGTGELFF.

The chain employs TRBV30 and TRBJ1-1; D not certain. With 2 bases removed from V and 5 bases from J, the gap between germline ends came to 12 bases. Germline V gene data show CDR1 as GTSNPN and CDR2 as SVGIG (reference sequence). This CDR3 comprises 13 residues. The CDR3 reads CAWSSESETEAFF. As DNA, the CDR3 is TGTGCCTGGAGTAGCGAATCTGAGACTGAAGCTTTCTTT. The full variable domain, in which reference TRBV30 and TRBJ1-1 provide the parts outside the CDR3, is SQTIHQWPATLVQPVGSPLSLECTVEGTSNPNLYWYRQAAGRGLQLLFYSVGIGQISSEVPQNLSASRPQDRQFILSSKKLLLSDSGFYLCAWSSESETEAFFGQGTRLTVV.